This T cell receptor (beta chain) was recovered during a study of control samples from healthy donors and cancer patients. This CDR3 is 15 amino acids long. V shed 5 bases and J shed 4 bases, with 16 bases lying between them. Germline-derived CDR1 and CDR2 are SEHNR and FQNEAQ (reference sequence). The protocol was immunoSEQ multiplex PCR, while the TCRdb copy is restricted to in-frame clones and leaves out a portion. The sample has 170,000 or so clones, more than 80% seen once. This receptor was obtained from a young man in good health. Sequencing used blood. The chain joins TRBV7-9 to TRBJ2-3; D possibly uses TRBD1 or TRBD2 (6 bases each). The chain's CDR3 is CASSLLAGVSDTQYF. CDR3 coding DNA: TGTGCCAGCAGCCTACTAGCAGGGGTATCAGATACGCAGTATTTT.